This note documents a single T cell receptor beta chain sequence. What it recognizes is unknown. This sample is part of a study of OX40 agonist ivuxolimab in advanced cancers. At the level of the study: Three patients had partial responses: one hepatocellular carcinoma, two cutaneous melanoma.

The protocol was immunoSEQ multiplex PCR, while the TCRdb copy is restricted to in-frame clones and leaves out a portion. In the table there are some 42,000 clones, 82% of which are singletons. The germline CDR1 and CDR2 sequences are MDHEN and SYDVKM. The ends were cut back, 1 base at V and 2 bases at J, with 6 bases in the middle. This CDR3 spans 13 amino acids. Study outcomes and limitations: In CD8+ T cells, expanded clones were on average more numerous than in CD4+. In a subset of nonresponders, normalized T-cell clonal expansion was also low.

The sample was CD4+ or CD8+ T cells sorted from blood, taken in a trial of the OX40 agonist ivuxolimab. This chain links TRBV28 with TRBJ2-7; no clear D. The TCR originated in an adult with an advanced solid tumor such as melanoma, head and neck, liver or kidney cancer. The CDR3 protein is CASSLSDPYEQYF. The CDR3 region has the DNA TGTGCCAGCAGTTTATCGGATCCCTACGAGCAGTACTTC.